The source of this TCR beta chain is a study of T-cell reconstitution after alpha-beta-depleted transplantation in children. Looked up from germline, CDR1 is LNHNV and CDR2 is YYDKDF (reference sequence). There are 13 residues in the CDR3. V was trimmed by 1 base and J by 7 bases, leaving 9 bases between them. Researchers prepared the TCRbeta library using unique molecular identifiers, the study reports. One entry per CDR3 protein results from TCRdb running MiXCR on the PCR reads. The sample gives hundreds of thousands of distinct CDR3 sequences, 10% of which show up once; approximately 7.6% is in the top ten.

The receptor's source is a boy less than two years old with acute myeloid leukemia, due to receive a stem cell transplant. The chain is built from TRBV15 and TRBJ2-3, with no clear D. Material: PBMCs, obtained before TCRalphabeta/CD19-depleted stem cell transplant. CDR3 sequence (DNA): TGTGCCACCAGCAGAGTGATGGGAAATACGCAGTATTTT. It yields the protein CATSRVMGNTQYF.